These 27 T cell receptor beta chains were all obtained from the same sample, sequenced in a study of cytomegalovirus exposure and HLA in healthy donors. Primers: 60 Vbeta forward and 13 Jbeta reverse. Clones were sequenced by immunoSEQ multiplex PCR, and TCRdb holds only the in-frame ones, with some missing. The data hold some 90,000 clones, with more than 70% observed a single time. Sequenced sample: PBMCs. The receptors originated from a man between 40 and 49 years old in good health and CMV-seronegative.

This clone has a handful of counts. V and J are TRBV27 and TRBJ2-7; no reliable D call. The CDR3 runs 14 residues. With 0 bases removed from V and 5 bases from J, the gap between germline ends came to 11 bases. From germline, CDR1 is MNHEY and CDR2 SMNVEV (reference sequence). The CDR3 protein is CASSLSSRPHEQYF. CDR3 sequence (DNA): TGTGCCAGCAGTTTATCCTCTAGACCGCACGAGCAGTACTTC.

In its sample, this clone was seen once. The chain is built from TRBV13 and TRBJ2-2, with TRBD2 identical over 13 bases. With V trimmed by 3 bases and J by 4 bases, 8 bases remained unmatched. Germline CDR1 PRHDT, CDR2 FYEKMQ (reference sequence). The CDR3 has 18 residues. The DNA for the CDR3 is TGTGCCAGCAGCTTCCCCACTAGCGGGGGGGCCTTCACCGGGGAGCTGTTTTTT. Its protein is CASSFPTSGGAFTGELFF.

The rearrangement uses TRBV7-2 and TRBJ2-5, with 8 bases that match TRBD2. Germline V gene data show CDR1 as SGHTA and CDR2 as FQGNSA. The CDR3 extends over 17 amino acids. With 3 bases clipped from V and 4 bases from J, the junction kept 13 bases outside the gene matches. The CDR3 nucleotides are TGTGCCAGCAGCTTTAGGCCAATCGGGGGGGGGCCAGAGACCCAGTACTTC. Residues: CASSFRPIGGGPETQYF.

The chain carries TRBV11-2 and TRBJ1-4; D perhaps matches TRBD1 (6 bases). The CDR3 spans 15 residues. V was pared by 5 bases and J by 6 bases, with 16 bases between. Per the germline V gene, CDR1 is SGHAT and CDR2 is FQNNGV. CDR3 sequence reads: CASSAKGGAYEKLFF. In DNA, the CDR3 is TGTGCCAGCAGCGCAAAGGGGGGGGCTTATGAAAAACTGTTTTTT.

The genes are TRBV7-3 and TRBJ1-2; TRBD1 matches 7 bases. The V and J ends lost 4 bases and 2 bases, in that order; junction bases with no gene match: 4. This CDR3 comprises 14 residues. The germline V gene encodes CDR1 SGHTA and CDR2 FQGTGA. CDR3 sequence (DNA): TGTGCCAGCAGCTCCCACAGGGGCAACTATGGCTACACCTTC. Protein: CASSSHRGNYGYTF. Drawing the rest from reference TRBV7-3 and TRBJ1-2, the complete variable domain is GAGVSQTPSNKVTEKGKYVELRCDPISGHTALYWYRQSLGQGPEFLIYFQGTGAADDSGLPNDRFFAVRPEGSVSTLKIQRTERGDSAVYLCASSSHRGNYGYTFGSGTRLTVV.

The CDR3 DNA sequence: TGTGCCAGCTCACCAAAAACACATCCGAACACTGAAGCTTTCTTT. Protein sequence: CASSPKTHPNTEAFF. The gene calls are TRBV18 and TRBJ1-1, with no clear D. CDR1 is KGHSH, CDR2 LQKENI, per germline. The V end was cut by 2 bases, the J end by 1 base, with 11 bases between. The CDR3 runs to 15 residues. The whole variable domain, filled in from reference TRBV18 and TRBJ1-1, reads NAGVMQNPRHLVRRRGQEARLRCSPMKGHSHVYWYRQLPEEGLKFMVYLQKENIIDESGMPKERFSAEFPKEGPSILRIQQVVRGDSAAYFCASSPKTHPNTEAFFGQGTRLTVV.

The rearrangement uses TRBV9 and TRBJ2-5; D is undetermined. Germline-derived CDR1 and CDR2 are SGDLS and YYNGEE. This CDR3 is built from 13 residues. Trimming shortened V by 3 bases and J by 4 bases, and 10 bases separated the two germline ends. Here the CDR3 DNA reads TGTGCCAGCAGCGAGAGGAATACAGAGACCCAGTACTTC. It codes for CASSERNTETQYF. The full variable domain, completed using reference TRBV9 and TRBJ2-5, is DSGVTQTPKHLITATGQRVTLRCSPRSGDLSVYWYQQSLDQGLQFLIQYYNGEERAKGNILERFSAQQFPDLHSELNLSSLELGDSALYFCASSERNTETQYFGPGTRLLVL.

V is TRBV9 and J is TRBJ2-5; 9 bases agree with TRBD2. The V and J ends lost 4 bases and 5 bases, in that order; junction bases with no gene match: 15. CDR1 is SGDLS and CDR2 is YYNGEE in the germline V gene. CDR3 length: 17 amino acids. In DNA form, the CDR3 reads TGTGCCAGCAGCCCGGCCTTGAGGCGGGGGGGCGCTGAGACCCAGTACTTC. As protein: CASSPALRRGGAETQYF. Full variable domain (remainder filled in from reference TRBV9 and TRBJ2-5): DSGVTQTPKHLITATGQRVTLRCSPRSGDLSVYWYQQSLDQGLQFLIQYYNGEERAKGNILERFSAQQFPDLHSELNLSSLELGDSALYFCASSPALRRGGAETQYFGPGTRLLVL.

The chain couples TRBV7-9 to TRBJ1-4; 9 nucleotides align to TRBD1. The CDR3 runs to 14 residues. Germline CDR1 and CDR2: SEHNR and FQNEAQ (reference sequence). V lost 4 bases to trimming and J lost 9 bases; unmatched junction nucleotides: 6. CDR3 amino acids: CASSSAGTGKKLFF. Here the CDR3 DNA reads TGTGCCAGCAGCTCAGCTGGGACAGGGAAAAAACTGTTTTTT. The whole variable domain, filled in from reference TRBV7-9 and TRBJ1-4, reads DTGVSQNPRHKITKRGQNVTFRCDPISEHNRLYWYRQTLGQGPEFLTYFQNEAQLEKSRLLSDRFSAERPKGSFSTLEIQRTEQGDSAMYLCASSSAGTGKKLFFGSGTQLSVL.

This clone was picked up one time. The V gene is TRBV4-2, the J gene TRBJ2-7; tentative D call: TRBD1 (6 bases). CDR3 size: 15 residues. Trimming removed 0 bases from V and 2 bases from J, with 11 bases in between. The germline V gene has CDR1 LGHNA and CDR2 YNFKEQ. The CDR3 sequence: CASSQDQWGPYEQYF. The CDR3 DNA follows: TGTGCCAGCAGCCAAGATCAGTGGGGGCCCTACGAGCAGTACTTC.

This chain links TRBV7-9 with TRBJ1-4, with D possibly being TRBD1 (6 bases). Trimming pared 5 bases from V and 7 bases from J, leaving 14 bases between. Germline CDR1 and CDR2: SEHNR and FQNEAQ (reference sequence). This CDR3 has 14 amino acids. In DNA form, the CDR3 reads TGTGCCAGCAGCATAACAGGGTTGGGTGAAAAACTGTTTTTT. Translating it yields CASSITGLGEKLFF.

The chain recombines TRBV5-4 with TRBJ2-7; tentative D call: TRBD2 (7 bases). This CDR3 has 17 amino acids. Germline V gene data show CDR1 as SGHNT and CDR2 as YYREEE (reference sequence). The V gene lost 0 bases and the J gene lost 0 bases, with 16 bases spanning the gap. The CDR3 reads CASSLDLGGAFSYEQYF. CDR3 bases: TGTGCCAGCAGCTTGGATTTAGGGGGGGCCTTCTCCTACGAGCAGTACTTC. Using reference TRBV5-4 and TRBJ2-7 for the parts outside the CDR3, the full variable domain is ETGVTQSPTHLIKTRGQQVTLRCSSQSGHNTVSWYQQALGQGPQFIFQYYREEENGRGNFPPRFSGLQFPNYSSELNVNALELDDSALYLCASSLDLGGAFSYEQYFGPGTRLTVT.

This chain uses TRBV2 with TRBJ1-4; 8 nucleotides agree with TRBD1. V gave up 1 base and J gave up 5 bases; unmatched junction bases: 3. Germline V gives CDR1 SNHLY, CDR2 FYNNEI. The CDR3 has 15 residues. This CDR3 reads CASSEEQGANEKLFF. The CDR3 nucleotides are TGTGCCAGCAGTGAAGAGCAGGGGGCGAATGAAAAACTGTTTTTT.

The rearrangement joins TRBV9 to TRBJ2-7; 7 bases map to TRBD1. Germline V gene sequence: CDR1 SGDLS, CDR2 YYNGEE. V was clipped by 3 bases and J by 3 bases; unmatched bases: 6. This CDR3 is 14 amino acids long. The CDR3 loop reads CASSAEGDSYEQYF. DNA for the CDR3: TGTGCCAGCAGCGCAGAAGGGGACAGCTACGAGCAGTACTTC.

The DNA of the CDR3 is TGTGCCACCACGAGCGGGGGGCACTACAATGAGCAGTTCTTC. Residues: CATTSGGHYNEQFF. J is TRBJ2-1 and V is TRBV6-5; 9 positions agree with TRBD2. Germline lookup yields CDR1 MNHEY and CDR2 SVGAGI. Trimming at V came to 10 bases and at J to 3 bases, leaving 7 bases not matched to a gene. There are 14 residues in the CDR3.

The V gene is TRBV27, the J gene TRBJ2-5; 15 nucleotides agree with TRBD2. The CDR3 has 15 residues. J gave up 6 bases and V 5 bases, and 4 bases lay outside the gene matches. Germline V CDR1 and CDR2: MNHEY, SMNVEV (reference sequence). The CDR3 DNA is TGTGCCAGCAGTGCCGGGACTAGCGGGGGGAAGACCCAGTACTTC. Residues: CASSAGTSGGKTQYF.

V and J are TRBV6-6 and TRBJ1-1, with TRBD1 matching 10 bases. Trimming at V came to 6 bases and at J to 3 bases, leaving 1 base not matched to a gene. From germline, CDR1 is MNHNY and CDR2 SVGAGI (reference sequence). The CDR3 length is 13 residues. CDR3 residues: CASRGTGDTEAFF. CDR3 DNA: TGTGCCAGCAGGGGGACAGGGGACACTGAAGCTTTCTTT.

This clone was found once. CDR3 loop: CASSQDRQVPYEQYF. The CDR3 coding sequence is TGCGCCAGCAGCCAAGATCGCCAGGTCCCCTACGAGCAGTACTTC. The rearrangement links TRBV4-3 to TRBJ2-7, with D unclear. This CDR3 contains 15 residues. Trimming pared 0 bases from V and 2 bases from J, leaving 11 bases between. Germline V gives CDR1 LGHNA, CDR2 YSLEER.

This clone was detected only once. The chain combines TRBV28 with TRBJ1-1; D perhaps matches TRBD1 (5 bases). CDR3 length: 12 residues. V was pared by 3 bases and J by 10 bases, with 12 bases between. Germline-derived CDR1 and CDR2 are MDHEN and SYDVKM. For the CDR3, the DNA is TGTGCCAGCAGTTTGAAAGGGGCAGCAGCTTTCTTT. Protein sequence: CASSLKGAAAFF.

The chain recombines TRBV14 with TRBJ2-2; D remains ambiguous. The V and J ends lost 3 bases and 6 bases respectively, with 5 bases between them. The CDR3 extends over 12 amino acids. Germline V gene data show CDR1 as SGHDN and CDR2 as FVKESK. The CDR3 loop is CASSQRPGELFF. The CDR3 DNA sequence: TGTGCCAGCAGCCAGAGGCCCGGGGAGCTGTTTTTT.

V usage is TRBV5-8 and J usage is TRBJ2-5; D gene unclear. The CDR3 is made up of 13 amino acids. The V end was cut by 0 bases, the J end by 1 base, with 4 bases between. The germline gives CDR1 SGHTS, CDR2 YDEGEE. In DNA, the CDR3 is TGTGCCAGCAGCTTGGGGCTCCAAGAGACCCAGTACTTC. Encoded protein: CASSLGLQETQYF.

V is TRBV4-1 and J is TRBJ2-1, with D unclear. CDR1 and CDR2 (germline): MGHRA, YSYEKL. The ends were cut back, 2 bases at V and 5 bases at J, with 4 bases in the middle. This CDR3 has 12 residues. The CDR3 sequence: CASSQLDNEQFF. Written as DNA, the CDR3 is TGCGCCAGCAGCCAACTTGACAATGAGCAGTTCTTC.

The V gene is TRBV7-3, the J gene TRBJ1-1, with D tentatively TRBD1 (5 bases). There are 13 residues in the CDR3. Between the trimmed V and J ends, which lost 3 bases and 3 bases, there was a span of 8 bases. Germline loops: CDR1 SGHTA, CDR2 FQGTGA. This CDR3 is CASSFGGDTEAFF. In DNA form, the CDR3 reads TGTGCCAGCAGCTTCGGGGGGGACACTGAAGCTTTCTTT.

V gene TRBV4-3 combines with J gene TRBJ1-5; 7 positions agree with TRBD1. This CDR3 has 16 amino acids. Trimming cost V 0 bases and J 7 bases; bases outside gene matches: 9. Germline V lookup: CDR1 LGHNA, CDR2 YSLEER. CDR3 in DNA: TGCGCCAGCAGCCAAGATCTGACAGGGCGAAACCAGCCCCAGCATTTT. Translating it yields CASSQDLTGRNQPQHF.

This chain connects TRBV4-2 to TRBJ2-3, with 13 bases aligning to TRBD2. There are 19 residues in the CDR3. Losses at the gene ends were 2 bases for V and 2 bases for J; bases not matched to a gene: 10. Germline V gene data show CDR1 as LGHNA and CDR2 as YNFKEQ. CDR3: CASSQRTSGGLPHTDTQYF. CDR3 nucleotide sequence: TGTGCCAGCAGCCAACGGACTAGCGGGGGCCTCCCACACACAGATACGCAGTATTTT.

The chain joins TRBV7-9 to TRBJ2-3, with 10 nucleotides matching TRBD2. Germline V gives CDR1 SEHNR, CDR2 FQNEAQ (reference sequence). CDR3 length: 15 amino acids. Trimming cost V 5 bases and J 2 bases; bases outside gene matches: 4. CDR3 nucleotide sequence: TGTGCCAGCAGCCTGGGACTAGCGAACACAGATACGCAGTATTTT. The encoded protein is CASSLGLANTDTQYF.

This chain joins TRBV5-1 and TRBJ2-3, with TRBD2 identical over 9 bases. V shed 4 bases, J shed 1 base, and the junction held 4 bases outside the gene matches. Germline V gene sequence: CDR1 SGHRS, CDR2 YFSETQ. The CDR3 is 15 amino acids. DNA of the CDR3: TGCGCCAGCAGCAGTAGGACTAGCGGCACAGATACGCAGTATTTT. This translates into CASSSRTSGTDTQYF.